Listed below are T cell receptor beta chains from one sample, sequenced in a study of regulatory T cells in long-lasting Graves disease. One entry per CDR3 protein, called by TCRdb with MiXCR from the multiplex PCR reads. The data show around 500,000 distinct CDR3 sequences, roughly 12% seen once. The sample was also reused in another study, on T cells in Graves' hyperthyroidism and ophthalmopathy.

The sample was peripheral blood mononuclear cells (PBMCs), taken at new diagnosis, from a patient treated with antithyroid drugs. These receptors all come from a man between 25 and 39 years old with Graves disease. Both conserved end residues are part of each CDR3. Each record gives: D gene, J gene, V gene, clone size, CDR3 DNA, CDR3 protein. D genes are given only for firm matches. Size tells how often a clone was seen (once, few, many) or the class of an expanded clone, and some rows leave it out.

D gene: .
J gene: TRBJ1-4
V gene: TRBV5-6
clone size: .
CDR3 DNA: TGTGCCAGCAGCTTGGATTGGGATGAAAAACTGTTTTTT
CDR3 protein: CASSLDWDEKLFF

D gene: .
J gene: TRBJ1-5
V gene: TRBV2
clone size: many
CDR3 DNA: TGTGCCAGCAGTGAAGGCGGGCACGGTAATCAGCCCCAGCATTTT
CDR3 protein: CASSEGGHGNQPQHF

D gene: TRBD1
J gene: TRBJ1-4
V gene: TRBV5-1
clone size: few
CDR3 DNA: TGCGCCAGCAGCTTGGGGACAGGGGCCAGGGGTGAAAAACTGTTTTTT
CDR3 protein: CASSLGTGARGEKLFF

D gene: .
J gene: TRBJ2-5
V gene: TRBV18
clone size: .
CDR3 DNA: TGTGCCAGCTCACCACCCGCTCGCGGGGAAGAGACCCAGTACTTC
CDR3 protein: CASSPPARGEETQYF

D gene: TRBD2
J gene: TRBJ2-1
V gene: TRBV5-1
clone size: many
CDR3 DNA: TGCGCCAGCAGCTTGGGGGTAGCGGGACTCTACAATGAGCAGTTCTTC
CDR3 protein: CASSLGVAGLYNEQFF

D gene: .
J gene: TRBJ2-5
V gene: TRBV4-1
clone size: .
CDR3 DNA: TGCGCCAGCAGCCAAGGGCCTCTTGGGGGTGCGGAGACCCAGTACTTC
CDR3 protein: CASSQGPLGGAETQYF

D gene: TRBD1
J gene: TRBJ2-7
V gene: TRBV11-2
clone size: .
CDR3 DNA: TGTGCCAGCAGCGCGGGACAGGGAGACACCTACGAGCAGTACTTC
CDR3 protein: CASSAGQGDTYEQYF

D gene: TRBD2
J gene: TRBJ2-4
V gene: TRBV6-1
clone size: many
CDR3 DNA: TGTGCCAGCAGACGGACTAGCGGGACCCAAAACATTCAGTACTTC
CDR3 protein: CASRRTSGTQNIQYF

D gene: TRBD1
J gene: TRBJ2-7
V gene: TRBV29-1
clone size: many
CDR3 DNA: TGCAGCGTGAAGACAGGGGCGATCTACGAGCAGTACTTC
CDR3 protein: CSVKTGAIYEQYF

D gene: .
J gene: TRBJ1-5
V gene: TRBV6-5
clone size: many
CDR3 DNA: TGTGCCAGCAGTTACTATCCCGGAGGCAGCAATCAGCCCCAGCATTTT
CDR3 protein: CASSYYPGGSNQPQHF

D gene: .
J gene: TRBJ2-5
V gene: TRBV29-1
clone size: few
CDR3 DNA: TGCAGCGGGAACAACCAGGGTGGAGGGACCCAGTACTTC
CDR3 protein: CSGNNQGGGTQYF

D gene: TRBD2
J gene: TRBJ2-2
V gene: TRBV4-1
clone size: few
CDR3 DNA: TGCGCCAGCAGCAAAGGGATATTCGTAGCGGGAGTACGGACCGGGGAGCTGTTTTTT
CDR3 protein: CASSKGIFVAGVRTGELFF

D gene: TRBD2
J gene: TRBJ2-2
V gene: TRBV6-5
clone size: .
CDR3 DNA: TGTGCCAGCAGTTACTCCAGTAGCGGGAGGGTCCTGGGGATCGGGGAGCTGTTTTTT
CDR3 protein: CASSYSSSGRVLGIGELFF

D gene: .
J gene: TRBJ1-1
V gene: TRBV6-2/TRBV6-3
clone size: .
CDR3 DNA: TGTGCCAGCAGTCGGTCCAAGGCGGCCACTGAAGCTTTCTTT
CDR3 protein: CASSRSKAATEAFF

D gene: TRBD1
J gene: TRBJ2-1
V gene: TRBV2
clone size: .
CDR3 DNA: TGTGCCAGCAGCGATGGGACAGACCCCTACAATGAGCAGTTCTTC
CDR3 protein: CASSDGTDPYNEQFF

D gene: .
J gene: TRBJ1-1
V gene: TRBV27
clone size: many
CDR3 DNA: TGTGCCAGCAGTCCTTGGATCGGATCCAACACTGAAGCTTTCTTT
CDR3 protein: CASSPWIGSNTEAFF

D gene: .
J gene: TRBJ2-7
V gene: TRBV7-9
clone size: .
CDR3 DNA: TGTGCCAGCAGCTTTAGATCGCGAATTTCTTACGAGCAGTACTTC
CDR3 protein: CASSFRSRISYEQYF

D gene: TRBD2
J gene: TRBJ2-1
V gene: TRBV6-5
clone size: many
CDR3 DNA: TGTGCCAGCAGTTACTCGATGGCGCTAGCGGTAAATGAGCAGTTCTTC
CDR3 protein: CASSYSMALAVNEQFF

D gene: .
J gene: TRBJ2-3
V gene: TRBV19
clone size: few
CDR3 DNA: TGTGCCAGTAGTCCCCCCGCGGGGAGGACAGATACGCAGTATTTT
CDR3 protein: CASSPPAGRTDTQYF

D gene: .
J gene: TRBJ1-6
V gene: TRBV5-1
clone size: few
CDR3 DNA: TGCGCCAGCAGCTGGAAATCTAACTCCTATAATTCACCCCTCCACTTT
CDR3 protein: CASSWKSNSYNSPLHF

D gene: .
J gene: TRBJ1-2
V gene: TRBV3-1
clone size: .
CDR3 DNA: TGTGCCAGCAGCCCAGGGCGGGGAGCTAACTTGGACTTC
CDR3 protein: CASSPGRGANLDF

D gene: .
J gene: TRBJ2-6
V gene: TRBV18
clone size: .
CDR3 DNA: TGTGCCAGCTCACCCCCCGGCAGCTCTGGGGCCAACGTCCTGACTTTC
CDR3 protein: CASSPPGSSGANVLTF

D gene: .
J gene: TRBJ2-5
V gene: TRBV5-1
clone size: many
CDR3 DNA: TGCGCCAGCAGCTTGGGGAGTCAGAGCGGAGCGCAGTACTTC
CDR3 protein: CASSLGSQSGAQYF

D gene: .
J gene: TRBJ2-1
V gene: TRBV30
clone size: medium-sized
CDR3 DNA: TGTGCCTGGAGTACGACCACAAATGAGCAGTTCTTC
CDR3 protein: CAWSTTTNEQFF

D gene: .
J gene: TRBJ2-7
V gene: TRBV7-2
clone size: .
CDR3 DNA: TGTGCCAGCAGCTTAGCCTCGGCCCTAAGGGACGATCGCAACGAGCAGTACTTC
CDR3 protein: CASSLASALRDDRNEQYF

D gene: .
J gene: TRBJ2-5
V gene: TRBV20-1
clone size: .
CDR3 DNA: TGCAGTGCTAGCGGAGGAGACCTACAAGAGACCCAGTACTTC
CDR3 protein: CSASGGDLQETQYF

D gene: .
J gene: TRBJ1-2
V gene: TRBV6-1
clone size: many
CDR3 DNA: TGTGCCAGCAGTGACACGGCCGAGCTCGACCTCTATGGCTACACCTTC
CDR3 protein: CASSDTAELDLYGYTF

D gene: TRBD2
J gene: TRBJ2-1
V gene: TRBV7-9
clone size: .
CDR3 DNA: TGTGCCAGCAGCATCAGTAGCGGGAGGGGCAATGAGCAGTTCTTC
CDR3 protein: CASSISSGRGNEQFF

D gene: .
J gene: TRBJ2-1
V gene: TRBV3-1
clone size: few
CDR3 DNA: TGTGCCAGCAGCCAAGATTTTAGGATCCCATTCAATGAGCAGTTCTTC
CDR3 protein: CASSQDFRIPFNEQFF

D gene: TRBD2
J gene: TRBJ2-1
V gene: TRBV20-1
clone size: few
CDR3 DNA: TGCAGTGCTAGTGCTCGACTAGCGGGAGGGAACAATGAGCAGTTCTTC
CDR3 protein: CSASARLAGGNNEQFF

D gene: TRBD2
J gene: TRBJ2-7
V gene: TRBV11-2
clone size: many
CDR3 DNA: TGTGCCAGCAGCTTTAGCGGGAACTCCTACGAACAGTACTTC
CDR3 protein: CASSFSGNSYEQYF

D gene: TRBD1
J gene: TRBJ1-2
V gene: TRBV3-1
clone size: many
CDR3 DNA: TGTGCCAGCAGCCGAGTAGGGACAGCCTATAACTATGGCTACACCTTC
CDR3 protein: CASSRVGTAYNYGYTF

D gene: .
J gene: TRBJ1-6
V gene: TRBV2
clone size: many
CDR3 DNA: TGTGCCAGCAGTGAAAGAAGGGACGGGAATTCACCCCTCCACTTT
CDR3 protein: CASSERRDGNSPLHF

D gene: .
J gene: TRBJ2-5
V gene: TRBV13
clone size: .
CDR3 DNA: TGCGCCAGCAGCCAAGTGCAGGGTCAAGAGACCCAGTACTTC
CDR3 protein: CASSQVQGQETQYF

D gene: .
J gene: TRBJ2-7
V gene: TRBV27
clone size: .
CDR3 DNA: TGTGCCAGCAGTCCCCGGAGCCACGAGCAGTACTTC
CDR3 protein: CASSPRSHEQYF

D gene: .
J gene: TRBJ2-7
V gene: TRBV30
clone size: many
CDR3 DNA: TGTGCCTGGGGGGATAGATCCTACGAGCAGTACTTC
CDR3 protein: CAWGDRSYEQYF

D gene: .
J gene: TRBJ2-7
V gene: TRBV24-1
clone size: many
CDR3 DNA: TGTGCCAGCAGGAGAGGGAGCTACGAGCAGTACTTC
CDR3 protein: CASRRGSYEQYF

D gene: TRBD2
J gene: TRBJ2-5
V gene: TRBV20-1
clone size: .
CDR3 DNA: TGCAGTGCTTGCGGATTAGCGGGAGAGGGGCAAGAGACCCAGTACTTC
CDR3 protein: CSACGLAGEGQETQYF